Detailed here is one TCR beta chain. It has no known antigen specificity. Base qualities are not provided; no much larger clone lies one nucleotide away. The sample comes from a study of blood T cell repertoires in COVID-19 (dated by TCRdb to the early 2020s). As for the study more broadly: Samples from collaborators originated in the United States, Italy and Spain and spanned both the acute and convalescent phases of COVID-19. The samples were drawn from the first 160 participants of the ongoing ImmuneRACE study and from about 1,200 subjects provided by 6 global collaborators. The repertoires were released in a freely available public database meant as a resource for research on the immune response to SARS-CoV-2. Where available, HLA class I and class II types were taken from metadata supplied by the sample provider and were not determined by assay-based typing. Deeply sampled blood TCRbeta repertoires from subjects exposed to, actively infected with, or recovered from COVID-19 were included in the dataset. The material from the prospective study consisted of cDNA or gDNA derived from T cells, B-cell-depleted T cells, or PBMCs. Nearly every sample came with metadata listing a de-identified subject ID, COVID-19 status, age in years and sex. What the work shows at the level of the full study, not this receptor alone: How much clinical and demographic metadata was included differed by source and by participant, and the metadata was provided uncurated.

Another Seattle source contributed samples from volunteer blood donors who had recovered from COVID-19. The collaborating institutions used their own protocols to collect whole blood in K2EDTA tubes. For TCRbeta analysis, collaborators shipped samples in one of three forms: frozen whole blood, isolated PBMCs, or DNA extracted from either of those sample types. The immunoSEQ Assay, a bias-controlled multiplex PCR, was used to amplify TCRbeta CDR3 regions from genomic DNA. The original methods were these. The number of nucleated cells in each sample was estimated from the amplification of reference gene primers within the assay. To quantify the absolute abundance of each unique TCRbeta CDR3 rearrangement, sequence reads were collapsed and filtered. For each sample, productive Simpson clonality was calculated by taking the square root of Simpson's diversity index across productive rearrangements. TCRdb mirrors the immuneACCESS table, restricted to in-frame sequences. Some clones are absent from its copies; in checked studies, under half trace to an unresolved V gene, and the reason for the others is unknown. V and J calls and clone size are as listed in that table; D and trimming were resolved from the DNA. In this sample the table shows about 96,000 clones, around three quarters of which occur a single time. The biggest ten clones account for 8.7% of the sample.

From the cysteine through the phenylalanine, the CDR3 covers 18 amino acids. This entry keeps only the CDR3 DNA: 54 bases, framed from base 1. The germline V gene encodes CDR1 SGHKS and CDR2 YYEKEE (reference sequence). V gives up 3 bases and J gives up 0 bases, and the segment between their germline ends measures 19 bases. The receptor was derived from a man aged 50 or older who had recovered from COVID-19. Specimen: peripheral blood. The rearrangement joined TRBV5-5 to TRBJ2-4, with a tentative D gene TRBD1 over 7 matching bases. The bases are TGTGCCAGCAGCTCCCTAGGAGCAGGGGGACTAGCCAAAAACATTCAGTACTTC. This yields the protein CASSSLGAGGLAKNIQYF.